By proportion, the clone carrying this TCR beta chain is large. The data were obtained in a study of immune heterogeneity within non-small cell lung tumors. The V and J ends lost 10 bases and 4 bases respectively, with 17 bases between them. The CDR3 loop spans 14 amino acids. Bulk tumor genomic DNA, around 580 ng per sample, was used as template. Multiple biopsies spaced far apart were taken from each primary tumor during surgery. Enrolled individuals presented with untreated, newly diagnosed non-small cell lung cancer and received curative surgery. A first 10-cycle multiplex round used 32 V-gene and 13 J-gene primers on TCR beta CDR3. TCRdb reprocessed the multiplex PCR reads via MiXCR and lists one record per CDR3 protein. This sample has 2,000 or so distinct CDR3 sequences, with 30% found just once.

The sequence was obtained from a woman between 45 and 65 years old with non-small cell lung cancer. Input material: lung tumor tissue. This chain joins TRBV12-3 or TRBV12-4 and TRBJ1-3; D is unclear. The CDR3 loop reads CANTREGGGNTIYF. The DNA for the CDR3 is TGTGCCAACACTAGGGAGGGAGGAGGAAACACCATATATTTT.